The source of this T cell receptor (beta chain) is a study of lymphopenia after photon versus proton radiotherapy. Study-wide results and limits: Oligoclonal CD8+ Temra expansion after nadir drove photon patients' diversity drop. Under photons, naive T cells and diversity fell while effector/memory populations rose.

The repertoire was sequenced with immunoSEQ multiplex PCR; TCRdb's copy has only in-frame clones and lacks some. The sample lists under 30,000 clones; 90% were seen once. On this clone itself: Its antigen is still unknown.

The CDR3 is made up of 14 amino acids. Germline loops: CDR1 SGDLS, CDR2 YYNGEE. Deletions cut 0 bases from V and 4 bases from J, with 9 bases between. The sequencing used peripheral blood, collected from a patient treated with photon-based radiotherapy. The clonotype comes from a woman aged 45-59 years with cholangiocarcinoma. The rearrangement joins TRBV9 to TRBJ2-3; D is unclear. The CDR3 here is CASSVGNRPDTQYF. CDR3 sequence (DNA): TGTGCCAGCAGCGTAGGAAATAGACCAGATACGCAGTATTTT.